These 29 T cell receptor beta chains came from one sample sequenced in a study of shared T cell receptors in the human thymus. Using immunoSEQ multiplex PCR, the repertoire was profiled, and TCRdb retains in-frame clones only, with some absent. Of 550,000 to 800,000 clones listed, roughly 85% are singletons. The sample was also reused in another study, on human thymus T cells.

The source material was thymocytes. Receptors were obtained from a girl in the first two years of life with a congenital heart defect.

The chain carries TRBV5-1 and TRBJ1-1; 7 bases fit TRBD1. CDR3 length: 16 residues. From germline, CDR1 is SGHRS and CDR2 YFSETQ. Trimming took 6 bases from V and 1 from J; bases not matched to a gene: 12. CDR3 region: CASTLRGGTENTEAFF. The CDR3 nucleotides read TGCGCCAGCACCCTACGAGGTGGGACAGAGAACACTGAAGCTTTCTTT. Full variable domain (outside the CDR3, taken from reference TRBV5-1 and TRBJ1-1): KAGVTQTPRYLIKTRGQQVTLSCSPISGHRSVSWYQQTPGQGLQFLFEYFSETQRNKGNFPGRFSGRQFSNSRSEMNVSTLELGDSALYLCASTLRGGTENTEAFFGQGTRLTVV.

The rearrangement joins TRBV7-8 to TRBJ1-2, with 10 nucleotides matching TRBD1. Trimming removed 2 bases from V and 5 bases from J; junction bases left unmatched: 5. The CDR3 length is 15 residues. Germline-derived CDR1 and CDR2 are SGHVS and FQNEAQ. The CDR3 reads CASSLQTGGEYGYTF. The CDR3 coding sequence is TGTGCCAGCAGCTTACAGACAGGGGGCGAGTATGGCTACACCTTC.

J is TRBJ1-1 and V is TRBV14, with a weak D call TRBD1 (6 bases). The ends were cut back, 0 bases at V and 0 bases at J, with 23 bases in the middle. This CDR3 contains 20 residues. Looked up from germline, CDR1 is SGHDN and CDR2 is FVKESK. In DNA form, the CDR3 reads TGTGCCAGCAGCCAAGATTTCCGTGGCGGACAGCATAGTATGAACACTGAAGCTTTCTTT. Protein sequence: CASSQDFRGGQHSMNTEAFF.

V and J are TRBV7-2 and TRBJ1-2; tentative D call: TRBD1 (6 bases). V was shortened by 0 bases and J by 6 bases, with 17 bases between the two germline ends. This CDR3 is 16 amino acids long. Germline CDR1 reads SGHTA; CDR2 reads FQGNSA. The CDR3 loop reads CASSLAPGRGSHGYTF. The CDR3 bases are TGTGCCAGCAGCTTAGCGCCGGGCAGGGGCAGCCATGGCTACACCTTC.

The rearrangement joins TRBV27 to TRBJ1-1, with D uncertain. The CDR3 consists of 14 residues. V lost 0 bases and J 1 base, leaving 6 bases between the germline ends. The germline gives CDR1 MNHEY, CDR2 SMNVEV (reference sequence). The CDR3 region has the DNA TGTGCCAGCAGTTTATCTCCGGGGAACACTGAAGCTTTCTTT. This translates into CASSLSPGNTEAFF.

The V call is TRBV7-8, the J call TRBJ2-7, with 7 bases aligning to TRBD1. There are 15 residues in the CDR3. CDR1 is SGHVS and CDR2 is FQNEAQ in the germline V gene. J gave up 6 bases and V 5 bases, and 13 bases lay outside the gene matches. For the CDR3, the DNA is TGTGCCAGCAGCGGTATCGCCCGACAGGGTATCGAGCAGTACTTC. It is translated as CASSGIARQGIEQYF.

This chain uses TRBV21-1 with TRBJ1-6; no check of the table's D call, TRBD1, against the DNA was made. TRBV21-1 is assigned pseudogene status. The CDR3 totals 14 residues. The CDR3 region has the DNA TGTGCCCCCCAGGGCATGAATAGTCGGGTACCCCTCCACTTT. The encoded protein is CAPQGMNSRVPLHF.

This clone appeared a single time. The chain links TRBV5-6 to TRBJ1-2; no clear D gene. The CDR3 has 13 amino acids. Germline V gene data show CDR1 as SGHDT and CDR2 as YYEEEE. Trimming shortened V by 2 bases and J by 5 bases, and 10 bases separated the two germline ends. Here the CDR3 reads CASSFPGRYGYTF. Written as DNA, the CDR3 is TGTGCCAGCAGCTTTCCCGGGAGATATGGCTACACCTTC.

This clone was seen once. The chain recombines TRBV5-6 with TRBJ1-5, with D unclear. Germline V gene lookup returns CDR1 SGHDT and CDR2 YYEEEE. V shed 0 bases and J shed 3 bases, with 10 bases lying between them. This CDR3 region has 15 residues. CDR3 sequence: CASSLAGDHNQPQHF. The CDR3 DNA reads as TGTGCCAGCAGCTTGGCCGGGGATCACAATCAGCCCCAGCATTTT.

V gene TRBV9 combines with J gene TRBJ2-1; 10 nucleotides match TRBD2. CDR3 size: 16 residues. J was trimmed by 6 bases and V by 4 bases; bases with no gene match: 10. CDR1 and CDR2 from the germline V gene are SGDLS and YYNGEE. The CDR3 protein is CASSLILAGVSNEQFF. The CDR3 DNA is TGTGCCAGCAGCCTGATTCTAGCGGGGGTCTCCAATGAGCAGTTCTTC.

This sequence joins TRBV5-1 and TRBJ1-3, with D possibly TRBD1 on 5 matching bases. This CDR3 spans 18 amino acids. Germline-derived CDR1 and CDR2 are SGHRS and YFSETQ. V lost 3 bases and J 0 bases, leaving 19 bases between the germline ends. Here the CDR3 DNA reads TGCGCCAGCAGCTCAGATGTTTTTACAGGTCGCTCTGGAAACACCATATATTTT. It translates to CASSSDVFTGRSGNTIYF.

This sequence joins TRBV28 and TRBJ1-2, with D hard to call. This CDR3 is 14 amino acids long. In germline, CDR1 is MDHEN, CDR2 SYDVKM. The V gene lost 6 bases and the J gene lost 3 bases, with 14 bases spanning the gap. For the CDR3, the DNA is TGTGCCAGCAGCCAGACATCCGCAGACTATGGCTACACCTTC. Its protein product is CASSQTSADYGYTF.

The J gene is TRBJ2-7, the V gene TRBV6-1; D is perhaps TRBD2 (6 bases). V lost 5 bases and J lost 2, with 10 bases in between. Germline values: CDR1 MNHNS, CDR2 SASEGT. The CDR3 contains 13 residues. CDR3 region: CASSTREAYEQYF. The CDR3 DNA is TGTGCCAGCAGTACCAGGGAGGCCTACGAGCAGTACTTC.

In its sample, this clone was seen once. This sequence joins TRBV4-1 and TRBJ1-1; 9 nucleotides line up with TRBD1. From germline, CDR1 is MGHRA and CDR2 YSYEKL. V was pared by 0 bases and J by 8 bases, with 16 bases of the junction left unmatched. CDR3 length: 18 amino acids. The chain's CDR3 is CASSQEGQGDPLVEEAFF. The CDR3 DNA is TGCGCCAGCAGCCAAGAGGGACAGGGCGACCCGCTGGTAGAGGAAGCTTTCTTT.

This clone was picked up one time. The chain has TRBV5-1 and TRBJ2-1; 9 nucleotides line up with TRBD1. The CDR3 totals 16 residues. The germline CDR1 and CDR2 sequences are SGHRS and YFSETQ. The J segment lost 8 bases and the V segment lost 2 bases, leaving 11 bases of the junction unmatched. The CDR3 loop reads CASSLIPGTGRYEQFF. For the CDR3, the DNA is TGCGCCAGCAGCTTAATCCCCGGGACAGGGCGCTATGAGCAGTTCTTC. The full variable domain, its missing parts supplied by reference TRBV5-1 and TRBJ2-1, is KAGVTQTPRYLIKTRGQQVTLSCSPISGHRSVSWYQQTPGQGLQFLFEYFSETQRNKGNFPGRFSGRQFSNSRSEMNVSTLELGDSALYLCASSLIPGTGRYEQFFGPGTRLTVL.

This chain joins TRBV12-5 and TRBJ1-1; D may be TRBD1 (5 bases). V was shortened by 1 base and J by 5 bases, with 17 bases between the two germline ends. Germline-derived CDR1 and CDR2 are LGHNT and FRNRAP. The CDR3 spans 16 residues. The CDR3 loop reads CASGLGPTGGWTEAFF. The CDR3 region has the DNA TGTGCTAGTGGTTTGGGCCCCACGGGGGGATGGACTGAAGCTTTCTTT. Looking up the rest from reference TRBV12-5 and TRBJ1-1 gives the full variable domain: DARVTQTPRHKVTEMGQEVTMRCQPILGHNTVFWYRQTMMQGLELLAYFRNRAPLDDSGMPKDRFSAEMPDATLATLKIQPSEPRDSAVYFCASGLGPTGGWTEAFFGQGTRLTVV.

This chain uses TRBV25-1 with TRBJ2-7, with 9 bases that match TRBD1. The V gene end was trimmed by 2 bases and the J gene end by 5 bases; junction bases not matched to a gene: 7. The V gene's germline CDR1 is MGHDK and CDR2 SYGVNS. The CDR3 totals 15 residues. CDR3 amino acids: CASSEPRTGADEQYF. For the CDR3, the DNA is TGTGCCAGCAGTGAACCCCGGACAGGGGCGGACGAGCAGTACTTC.

The chain combines TRBV28 with TRBJ1-2, with 9 bases matching TRBD1. This CDR3 spans 14 amino acids. Germline trimming cut 2 bases from V and 6 bases from J; bases unmatched to any gene: 4. In germline, CDR1 is MDHEN, CDR2 SYDVKM. CDR3 sequence: CASSLRQGGDGYTF. The CDR3, as DNA: TGTGCCAGCAGTTTACGACAGGGGGGAGATGGCTACACCTTC.

Worth noting for this clone: The same CDR3 arises from other DNA sequences in this sample as well. The DNA for the CDR3 is TGTGCCTGGAGGGCGGGACTTGCGTCACCCCTCCACTTT. Protein sequence: CAWRAGLASPLHF. The V and J genes are TRBV30 and TRBJ1-6, with a tentative D call TRBD1 (5 bases). CDR1 and CDR2 from the germline V gene are GTSNPN and SVGIG (reference sequence). The CDR3 consists of 13 residues. V lost 3 bases and J lost 10, with 13 bases in between. Full variable domain (remainder filled in from reference TRBV30 and TRBJ1-6): SQTIHQWPATLVQPVGSPLSLECTVEGTSNPNLYWYRQAAGRGLQLLFYSVGIGQISSEVPQNLSASRPQDRQFILSSKKLLLSDSGFYLCAWRAGLASPLHFGNGTRLTVT.

V is TRBV9 and J is TRBJ2-1, with 9 nucleotides matching TRBD2. With 2 bases clipped from V and 10 bases from J, the junction kept 19 bases outside the gene matches. Germline CDR1 is SGDLS and CDR2 is YYNGEE. The CDR3 loop spans 18 amino acids. DNA for the CDR3: TGTGCCAGCAGCGTGGGAACCCGATTGGGCGGGGGGGCTAGAGAGCAGTTCTTC. It translates to CASSVGTRLGGGAREQFF.

This chain connects TRBV5-1 to TRBJ1-1, with a weak D call TRBD1 (5 bases). The germline gives CDR1 SGHRS, CDR2 YFSETQ. With 0 bases removed from V and 5 bases from J, the gap between germline ends came to 17 bases. There are 16 residues in the CDR3. The CDR3 loop is CASSLDGRPRGTEAFF. The CDR3 nucleotides are TGCGCCAGCAGCTTGGACGGCAGGCCCCGGGGGACTGAAGCTTTCTTT.

V usage is TRBV6-5 and J usage is TRBJ2-3, with D maybe TRBD2 (5 bases). This CDR3 has 14 residues. The V gene lost 5 bases and the J gene lost 3 bases, with 12 bases spanning the gap. The germline gives CDR1 MNHEY, CDR2 SVGAGI. CDR3 protein: CASSRSLGTDTQYF. Here the CDR3 DNA reads TGTGCCAGCAGTCGATCACTAGGGACAGATACGCAGTATTTT.

V and J are TRBV25-1 and TRBJ1-2; D might be TRBD1 (5 bases). Trimming left V 6 bases short and J 3 bases short, with 14 bases between. CDR3 length equals 14 residues. Germline V lookup: CDR1 MGHDK, CDR2 SYGVNS. This CDR3 is CASSPGGAYYGYTF. Here the CDR3 DNA reads TGTGCCAGCAGCCCGGGGGGAGCGTACTATGGCTACACCTTC.

The CDR3 nucleotides read TGCGCCAGCAGTGAGGCGGCTAGCGGGGGGCGATCCGACAATGAGCAGTTCTTC. This gives the protein CASSEAASGGRSDNEQFF. V gene TRBV10-1 combines with J gene TRBJ2-1; 11 nucleotides match TRBD2. This CDR3 region has 18 residues. V dropped 2 bases and J dropped 5; count of bases not matched to a gene: 11. The germline CDR1 and CDR2 sequences are WNHNN and SYGVQD (reference sequence).

The chain joins TRBV28 to TRBJ2-5, with 9 bases lining up with TRBD1. Per germline, CDR1 MDHEN and CDR2 SYDVKM. The CDR3 is 14 amino acids. V gave up 8 bases and J gave up 4 bases; unmatched junction bases: 8. In DNA, the CDR3 is TGTGCCAGCCGGGACAGGGTTAATTTAGAGACCCAGTACTTC. Its translation is CASRDRVNLETQYF.

Only one count was recorded for this clone. This chain uses TRBV28 with TRBJ2-3; 11 nucleotides line up with TRBD2. Per germline, CDR1 MDHEN and CDR2 SYDVKM. With V trimmed by 3 bases and J by 2 bases, 19 bases remained unmatched. There are 21 residues in the CDR3. The CDR3 sequence: CASSLGRISGGGCIFTDTQYF. The CDR3 DNA follows: TGTGCCAGCAGTTTGGGGAGAATTAGCGGGGGGGGTTGCATTTTCACAGATACGCAGTATTTT.

Here the CDR3 DNA reads TGTGCCACCAGCAGAGATCTGGGGGGGGGCGGAAATGAGCAGTTCTTC. Protein: CATSRDLGGGGNEQFF. The gene calls are TRBV15 and TRBJ2-1, with D perhaps matching TRBD2 (7 bases). This CDR3 spans 16 amino acids. V gave up 0 bases and J gave up 7 bases, with 16 bases separating them. Germline CDR1 and CDR2: LNHNV and YYDKDF (reference sequence).

The chain employs TRBV4-1 and TRBJ1-1; no clear D. From germline, CDR1 is MGHRA and CDR2 YSYEKL. This CDR3 has 16 amino acids. The germline V and J ends were trimmed by 4 bases and 4 bases, with 19 bases remaining between them. CDR3 loop: CASSPSSSLVATEAFF. For the CDR3, the DNA is TGCGCCAGCAGCCCCTCATCAAGTCTAGTCGCCACTGAAGCTTTCTTT.

This clone was seen only once. The CDR3 sequence: CASTTRGGTEAFF. CDR3 coding DNA: TGTGCCAGCACTACCAGGGGTGGCACTGAAGCTTTCTTT. This chain uses TRBV2 with TRBJ1-1; D possibly corresponds to TRBD1 (6 bases). The CDR3 contains 13 residues. The V gene lost 7 bases and the J gene lost 4 bases, with 13 bases spanning the gap. In germline, CDR1 is SNHLY, CDR2 FYNNEI.